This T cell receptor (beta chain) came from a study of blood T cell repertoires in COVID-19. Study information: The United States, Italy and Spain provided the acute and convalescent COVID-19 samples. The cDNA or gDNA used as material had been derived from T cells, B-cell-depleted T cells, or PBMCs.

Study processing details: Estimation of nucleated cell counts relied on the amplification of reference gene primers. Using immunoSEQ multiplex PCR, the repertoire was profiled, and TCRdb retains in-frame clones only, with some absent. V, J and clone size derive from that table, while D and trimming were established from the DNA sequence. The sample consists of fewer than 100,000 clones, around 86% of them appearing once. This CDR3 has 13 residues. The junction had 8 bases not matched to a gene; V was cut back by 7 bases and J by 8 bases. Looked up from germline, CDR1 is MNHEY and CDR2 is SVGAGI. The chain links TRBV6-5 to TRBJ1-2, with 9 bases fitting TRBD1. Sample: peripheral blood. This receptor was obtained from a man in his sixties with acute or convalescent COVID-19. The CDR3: CASTTGGVGGYTF. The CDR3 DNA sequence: TGTGCCAGCACCACAGGGGGCGTGGGCGGCTACACCTTC.